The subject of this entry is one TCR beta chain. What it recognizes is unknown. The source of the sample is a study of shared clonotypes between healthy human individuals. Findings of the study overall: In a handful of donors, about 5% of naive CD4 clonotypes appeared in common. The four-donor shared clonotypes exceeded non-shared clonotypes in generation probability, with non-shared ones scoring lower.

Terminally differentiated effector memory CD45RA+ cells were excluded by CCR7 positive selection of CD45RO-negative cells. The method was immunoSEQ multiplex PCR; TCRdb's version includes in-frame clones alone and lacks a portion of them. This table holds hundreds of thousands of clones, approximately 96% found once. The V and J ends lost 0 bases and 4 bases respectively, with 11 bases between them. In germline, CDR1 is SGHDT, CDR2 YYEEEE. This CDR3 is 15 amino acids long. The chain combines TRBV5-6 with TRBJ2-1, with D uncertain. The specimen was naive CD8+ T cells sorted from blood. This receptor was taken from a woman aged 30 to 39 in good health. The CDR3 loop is CASSLGRSAYNEQFF. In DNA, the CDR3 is TGTGCCAGCAGCTTGGGAAGGAGTGCATACAATGAGCAGTTCTTC.